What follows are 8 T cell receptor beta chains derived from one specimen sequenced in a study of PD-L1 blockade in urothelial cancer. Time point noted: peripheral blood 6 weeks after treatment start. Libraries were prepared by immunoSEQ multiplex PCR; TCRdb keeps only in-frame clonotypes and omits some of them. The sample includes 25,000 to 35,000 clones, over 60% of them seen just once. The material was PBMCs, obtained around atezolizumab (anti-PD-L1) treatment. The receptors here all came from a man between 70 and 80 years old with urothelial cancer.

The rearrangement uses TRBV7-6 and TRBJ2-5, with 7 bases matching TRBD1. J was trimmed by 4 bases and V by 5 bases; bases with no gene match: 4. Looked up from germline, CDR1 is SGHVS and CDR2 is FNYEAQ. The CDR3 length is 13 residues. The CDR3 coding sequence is TGTGCCAGCAGCCTCACAGGGGTAGAGACCCAGTACTTC. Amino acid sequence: CASSLTGVETQYF.

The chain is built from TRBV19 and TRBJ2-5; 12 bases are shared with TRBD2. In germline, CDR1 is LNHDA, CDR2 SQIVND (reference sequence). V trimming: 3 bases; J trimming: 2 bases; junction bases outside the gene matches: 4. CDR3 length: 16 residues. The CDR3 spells CASSITSGGLQETQYF. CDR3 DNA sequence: TGTGCCAGTAGTATTACTAGCGGGGGGCTTCAAGAGACCCAGTACTTC. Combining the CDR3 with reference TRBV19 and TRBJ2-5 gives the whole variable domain DGGITQSPKYLFRKEGQNVTLSCEQNLNHDAMYWYRQDPGQGLRLIYYSQIVNDFQKGDIAEGYSVSREKKESFPLTVTSAQKNPTAFYLCASSITSGGLQETQYFGPGTRLLVL.

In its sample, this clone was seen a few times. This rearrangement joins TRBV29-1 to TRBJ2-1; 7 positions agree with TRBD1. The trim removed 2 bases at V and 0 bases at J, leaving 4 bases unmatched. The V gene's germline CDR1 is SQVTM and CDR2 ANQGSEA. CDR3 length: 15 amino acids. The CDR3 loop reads CSVEIWDSSYNEQFF. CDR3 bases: TGCAGCGTTGAAATCTGGGACAGCTCCTACAATGAGCAGTTCTTC.

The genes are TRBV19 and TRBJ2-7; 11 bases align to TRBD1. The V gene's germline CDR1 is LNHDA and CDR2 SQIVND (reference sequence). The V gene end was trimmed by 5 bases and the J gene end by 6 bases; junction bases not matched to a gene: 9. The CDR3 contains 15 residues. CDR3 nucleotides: TGTGCCAGTAGTGATTTTGGACAGGGGGCAAGCGAGCAGTACTTC. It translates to CASSDFGQGASEQYF.

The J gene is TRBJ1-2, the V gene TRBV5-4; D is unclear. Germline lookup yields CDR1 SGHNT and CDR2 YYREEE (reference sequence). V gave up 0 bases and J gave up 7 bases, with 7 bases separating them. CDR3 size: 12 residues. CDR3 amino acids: CASSLEDSGYTF. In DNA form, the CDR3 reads TGTGCCAGCAGCTTGGAGGACTCTGGCTACACCTTC.

This chain's CDR3 is CASSRRTGVATEAFF. Here the CDR3 DNA reads TGTGCCAGCAGCCGCCGGACAGGGGTGGCCACTGAAGCTTTCTTT. The chain uses TRBV5-6 and TRBJ1-1, with 9 bases identical to TRBD1. After removal of 4 bases from V and 4 bases from J, the junction contained 8 bases not matched to a gene. The CDR3 is 15 residues long. Germline-derived CDR1 and CDR2 are SGHDT and YYEEEE.

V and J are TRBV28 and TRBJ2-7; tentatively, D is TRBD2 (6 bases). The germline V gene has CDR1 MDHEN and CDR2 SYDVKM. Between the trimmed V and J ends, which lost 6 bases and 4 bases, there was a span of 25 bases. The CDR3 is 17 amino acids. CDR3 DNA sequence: TGTGCCAGCAGCCCCCAATGGGGGGAACGAGCTGGTTACGAGCAGTACTTC. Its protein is CASSPQWGERAGYEQYF.

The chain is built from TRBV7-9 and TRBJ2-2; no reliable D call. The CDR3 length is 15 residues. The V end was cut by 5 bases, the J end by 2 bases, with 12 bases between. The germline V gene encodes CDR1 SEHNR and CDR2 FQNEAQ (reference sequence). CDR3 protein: CASSLGRSNTGELFF. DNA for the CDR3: TGTGCCAGCAGCCTAGGCAGGTCAAACACCGGGGAGCTGTTTTTT.